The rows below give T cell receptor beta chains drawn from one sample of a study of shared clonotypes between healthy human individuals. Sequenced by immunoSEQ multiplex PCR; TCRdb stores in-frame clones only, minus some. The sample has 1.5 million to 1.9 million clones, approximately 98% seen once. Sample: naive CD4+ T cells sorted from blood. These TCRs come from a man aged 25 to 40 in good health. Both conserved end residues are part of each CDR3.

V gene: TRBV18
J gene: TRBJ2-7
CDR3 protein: CASSPTREGSYEQYF

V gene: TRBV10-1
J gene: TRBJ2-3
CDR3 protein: CASSARVGYTDTQYF

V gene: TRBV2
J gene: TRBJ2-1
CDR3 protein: CASRNRGDEQFF

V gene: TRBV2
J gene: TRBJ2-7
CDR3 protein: CASTPGPGEQYF

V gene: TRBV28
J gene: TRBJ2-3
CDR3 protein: CASSLGTAMRTDTQYF

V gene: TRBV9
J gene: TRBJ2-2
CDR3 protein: CASTTRYPAGELFF

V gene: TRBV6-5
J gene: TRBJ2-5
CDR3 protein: CASSYSRQETQYF

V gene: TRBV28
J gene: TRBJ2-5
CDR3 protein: CASSLRGLETQYF

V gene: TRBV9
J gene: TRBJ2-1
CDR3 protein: CASSVEPRNYNEQFF

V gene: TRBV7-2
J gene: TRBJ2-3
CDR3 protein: CASSFRGQSADTQYF

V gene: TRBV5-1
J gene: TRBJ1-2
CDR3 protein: CASSTGTENYGYTF

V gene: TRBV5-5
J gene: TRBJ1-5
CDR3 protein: CASSKTGSGQPQHF

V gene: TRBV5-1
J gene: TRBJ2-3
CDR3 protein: CASSLSFRAMETYTDTQYF

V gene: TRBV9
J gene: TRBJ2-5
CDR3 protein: CASSDRGLGPPETQYF

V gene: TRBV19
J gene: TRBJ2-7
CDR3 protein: CASSGRFEQYF

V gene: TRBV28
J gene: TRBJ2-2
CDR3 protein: CASMLQGVPGELFF

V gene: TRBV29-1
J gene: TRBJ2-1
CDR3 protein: CSVSPVSYNEQFF

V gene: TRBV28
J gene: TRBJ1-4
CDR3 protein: CASSTLTGGREKLFF

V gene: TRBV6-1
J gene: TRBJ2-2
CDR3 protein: CASSEARGATGELFF

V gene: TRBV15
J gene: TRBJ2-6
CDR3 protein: CATSRQGPRVLTF

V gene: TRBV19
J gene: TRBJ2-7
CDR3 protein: CASSIFGGAAEQYF

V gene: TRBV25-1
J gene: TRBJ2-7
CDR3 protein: CASRGTGGYEQYF

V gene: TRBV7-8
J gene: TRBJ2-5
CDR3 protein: CASSSGEGETQYF

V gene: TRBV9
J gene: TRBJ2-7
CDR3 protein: CASSVGTGPYEQYF

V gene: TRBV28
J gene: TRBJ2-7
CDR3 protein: CASQAVSGRPSYEQYF

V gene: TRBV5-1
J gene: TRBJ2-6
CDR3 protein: CASSLASGANVLTF

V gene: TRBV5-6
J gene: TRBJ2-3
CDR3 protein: CASSVTVSTDTQYF